This entry describes one TCR beta chain. The CDR3 has 14 residues. V dropped 6 bases and J dropped 0; count of bases not matched to a gene: 2. CDR1 MNHEY and CDR2 SVGAGI come from the germline V gene. The data derive from a study of blood T cell repertoires in COVID-19. At the level of the study: Samples of COVID-19 (acute and convalescent) were obtained from the United States, Italy and Spain.

Original methodology: It was from reference gene primer amplification that nucleated cell counts were estimated. Generated by immunoSEQ multiplex PCR, the TCRdb table keeps only in-frame clones and is missing some. D and trimming were read from the DNA, whereas the V and J calls and clone size are those reported in that table. The sample lists approximately 120,000 clones; 80% to 95% were seen once. This clonotype was sampled from a man in his fifties or sixties with COVID-19, enrolled during active disease. The chain carries TRBV6-5 and TRBJ2-3, with 8 positions matching TRBD1. The sample taken for sequencing was peripheral blood. DNA of the CDR3: TGTGCCAGCAGCCGGGACAGGAGCACAGATACGCAGTATTTT. This encodes CASSRDRSTDTQYF.